Below are 21 T cell receptor beta chains sequenced from a single sample in a study of T cells in Graves' hyperthyroidism and ophthalmopathy. Amplification targeted TCR beta CDR3 regions from RNA transcripts. The HTBI primer set was used in a first-round RT-PCR of the TCR CDR3. Using its own MiXCR run on the multiplex PCR reads, TCRdb lists one record per CDR3 protein. Of around 580,000 distinct CDR3 sequences listed, about 43% were seen once; the top ten hold 7.5% to 8.5%. Specimen: peripheral blood or thyroid tissue (not recorded which). These receptors originate from a woman aged 18-29 years with Graves' hyperthyroidism.

With regard to this clonotype: Just one base apart from a much larger clone, this may be a read error. The chain combines TRBV20-1 with TRBJ2-7; TRBD1 agrees at 11 bases. The CDR3 sequence is 13 residues long. From germline, CDR1 is DFQATT and CDR2 SNEGSKA (reference sequence). CDR3 amino acids: CGPLGTGGYEQYF. The CDR3 DNA reads TGCGGTCCCTTGGGGACAGGGGGTTACGAGCAGTACTTC.

This clonotype was detected many times. The rearrangement links TRBV4-2 to TRBJ1-1; D not resolved. Germline CDR1 is LGHNA and CDR2 is YNFKEQ. The CDR3 runs to 13 residues. The germline V and J ends were trimmed by 2 bases and 4 bases, with 8 bases remaining between them. The CDR3 DNA is TGTGCCAGCAGCCAACCCACCGGCACTGAAGCTTTCTTT. Protein: CASSQPTGTEAFF.

This clonotype was observed many times. The rearrangement uses TRBV12-3 or TRBV12-4 and TRBJ2-5; 9 nucleotides align to TRBD2. The V and J ends lost 4 bases and 11 bases, in that order; junction bases with no gene match: 14. There are 15 residues in the CDR3. The CDR3 loop reads CASSSGPLAGEAQYF. The CDR3 DNA reads as TGTGCCAGCAGTTCCGGCCCTTTAGCGGGAGAAGCACAGTACTTC.

V usage is TRBV25-1 and J usage is TRBJ1-2; the D gene is possibly TRBD1 (5 bases). The ends were cut back, 8 bases at V and 4 bases at J, with 14 bases in the middle. This CDR3 comprises 13 residues. CDR1 is MGHDK, CDR2 SYGVNS, per germline. The CDR3 loop is CASRVQGPYGYTF. DNA of the CDR3: TGTGCCAGCCGAGTGCAGGGCCCCTATGGCTACACCTTC.

This clonotype was seen ten or more times. The chain joins TRBV29-1 to TRBJ2-7, with D uncertain. This CDR3 region has 12 residues. Trimming stripped 4 bases from V and 0 bases from J, with 7 bases between. Per germline, CDR1 SQVTM and CDR2 ANQGSEA. CDR3 bases: TGCAGCGTTGGACGTAGCTCCTACGAGCAGTACTTC. Its protein product is CSVGRSSYEQYF.

The rearrangement uses TRBV29-1 and TRBJ1-2; D perhaps matches TRBD1 (5 bases). This CDR3 has 12 amino acids. V shed 7 bases and J shed 8 bases, with 17 bases lying between them. The germline V gene encodes CDR1 SQVTM and CDR2 ANQGSEA. The CDR3 coding sequence is TGCAGCGCCAGCAGTGCCAGGGTCGGCTACACCTTC. Its translation is CSASSARVGYTF.

The CDR3 region has the DNA TGCGCCAGCAGCGCAACCGGGACTAGCGGAATCTCGGAGCAGTACTTC. It codes for CASSATGTSGISEQYF. The chain uses TRBV5-1 and TRBJ2-7, with 11 positions matching TRBD2. Trimming took 4 bases from V and 7 from J; bases not matched to a gene: 13. The CDR3 contains 16 residues. CDR1 is SGHRS, CDR2 YFSETQ, per germline.

The rearrangement joins TRBV20-1 to TRBJ2-3; 9 nucleotides align to TRBD2. The germline gives CDR1 DFQATT, CDR2 SNEGSKA (reference sequence). V lost 4 bases, J lost 5 bases, and 13 bases stayed unmatched. CDR3 length equals 16 residues. In nucleotides, the CDR3 is TGCAGTGCTACTTCGGGACTGGCGGGAGGGCAAGATACGCAGTATTTT. Its translation: CSATSGLAGGQDTQYF.

The sample holds many counts of this clonotype. V gene TRBV11-2 combines with J gene TRBJ1-1; D is perhaps TRBD1 (5 bases). The germline CDR1 and CDR2 sequences are SGHAT and FQNNGV. Trimming removed 3 bases from V and 0 bases from J, with 11 bases in between. CDR3 length: 15 residues. The CDR3 is CASSFRAGVNTEAFF. CDR3 in DNA: TGTGCCAGCAGCTTTCGGGCGGGGGTGAACACTGAAGCTTTCTTT.

This clonotype has only a few counts. V is TRBV19 and J is TRBJ2-7; D might be TRBD2 (6 bases). CDR1 and CDR2 (germline): LNHDA, SQIVND (reference sequence). The CDR3 totals 14 residues. Trimming shortened V by 5 bases and J by 2 bases, and 13 bases separated the two germline ends. CDR3 in amino acids: CASSPRENPYEQYF. The CDR3, as DNA: TGTGCCAGTAGTCCACGGGAGAATCCCTACGAGCAGTACTTC.

At least ten counts were recorded for this clonotype. The chain couples TRBV24-1 to TRBJ2-2; D remains ambiguous. The CDR3 runs 16 residues. Germline V gene lookup returns CDR1 KGHDR and CDR2 SFDVKD. V was shortened by 7 bases and J by 4 bases, with 18 bases between the two germline ends. CDR3 region: CATRGFEEGPTGELFF. Written as DNA, the CDR3 is TGTGCCACCAGGGGATTTGAGGAAGGGCCCACCGGGGAGCTGTTTTTT.

This clonotype was seen ten or more times. The chain is built from TRBV5-6 and TRBJ2-2, with D uncertain. The germline V and J ends were trimmed by 0 bases and 4 bases, with 10 bases remaining between them. Germline loops: CDR1 SGHDT, CDR2 YYEEEE. The CDR3 has 15 residues. The DNA of the CDR3 is TGTGCCAGCAGCTTGGTGTCTCTAATCACCGGGGAGCTGTTTTTT. Translation: CASSLVSLITGELFF.

This CDR3 reads CASSLGQGGSNQPQHF. The CDR3, as DNA: TGTGCCAGCAGCTTAGGACAGGGGGGTAGCAATCAGCCCCAGCATTTT. The rearrangement uses TRBV7-6 and TRBJ1-5; 9 nucleotides agree with TRBD1. CDR3 length equals 16 residues. V gave up 1 base and J gave up 0 bases; unmatched junction bases: 1. From germline, CDR1 is SGHVS and CDR2 FNYEAQ.

The CDR3 bases are TGCAGCGTTGAAGAGCGGATGGGGTCTTCCGGATCCTGGGGCTACACCTTC. Residues: CSVEERMGSSGSWGYTF. This chain connects TRBV29-1 to TRBJ1-2, with D uncertain. Trimming pared 0 bases from V and 8 bases from J, leaving 25 bases between. The V gene's germline CDR1 is SQVTM and CDR2 ANQGSEA. This CDR3 is built from 17 residues.

The chain is built from TRBV20-1 and TRBJ2-5, with TRBD2 matching over 10 bases. V lost 2 bases to trimming and J lost 3 bases; unmatched junction nucleotides: 6. Germline loops: CDR1 DFQATT, CDR2 SNEGSKA (reference sequence). The CDR3 extends over 15 amino acids. CDR3 DNA sequence: TGCAGTGCTAGACTAGCGGGAGTTTGGAAAGAGACCCAGTACTTC. Translation: CSARLAGVWKETQYF.

This clonotype was counted a few times. The chain uses TRBV29-1 and TRBJ1-5, with 8 bases lining up with TRBD1. Germline V gene data show CDR1 as SQVTM and CDR2 as ANQGSEA. CDR3 length equals 13 residues. Trimming removed 7 bases from V and 5 bases from J; junction bases left unmatched: 7. CDR3 loop: CSARQGSDQPQHF. The DNA of the CDR3 is TGCAGCGCTAGACAGGGGTCGGATCAGCCCCAGCATTTT.

The V gene is TRBV24-1, the J gene TRBJ2-5; D might be TRBD1 (5 bases). Germline assignment: CDR1 KGHDR and CDR2 SFDVKD. Trimming removed 6 bases from V and 4 bases from J, with 11 bases in between. The CDR3 is 13 amino acids. CDR3 bases: TGTGCCACCAGTTCCGCAACAGGAGAGACCCAGTACTTC. It is translated as CATSSATGETQYF.

J is TRBJ2-7 and V is TRBV4-3, with 8 bases matching TRBD2. J lost 3 bases, V lost 0 bases, and 7 bases had no gene match. The germline gives CDR1 LGHNA, CDR2 YSLEER. CDR3 size: 16 residues. CDR3 loop: CASSQDRGTSYYEQYF. CDR3 DNA sequence: TGCGCCAGCAGCCAAGATCGCGGGACTAGTTACTACGAGCAGTACTTC.

This clonotype was observed many times. V is TRBV18 and J is TRBJ1-1, with 7 bases identical to TRBD1. Losses at the gene ends were 6 bases for V and 3 bases for J; bases not matched to a gene: 4. Germline V CDR1 and CDR2: KGHSH, LQKENI. This CDR3 contains 13 residues. CDR3 in amino acids: CASSVGQHTEAFF. CDR3 DNA sequence: TGTGCCAGCTCTGTGGGACAGCACACTGAAGCTTTCTTT.

This clonotype was recorded a few times. CDR3 residues: CASSIGQTDTQYF. The DNA of the CDR3 is TGTGCCAGTAGTATTGGCCAGACAGATACGCAGTATTTT. The chain employs TRBV19 and TRBJ2-3; no firm D call. The V end was cut by 3 bases, the J end by 3 bases, with 7 bases between. The CDR3 is made up of 13 amino acids. Per germline, CDR1 LNHDA and CDR2 SQIVND (reference sequence). Full variable domain (outside the CDR3, taken from reference TRBV19 and TRBJ2-3): DGGITQSPKYLFRKEGQNVTLSCEQNLNHDAMYWYRQDPGQGLRLIYYSQIVNDFQKGDIAEGYSVSREKKESFPLTVTSAQKNPTAFYLCASSIGQTDTQYFGPGTRLTVL.

This clonotype was counted at least ten times. The chain links TRBV29-1 to TRBJ1-2, with D perhaps matching TRBD1 (5 bases). CDR1 and CDR2 from the germline V gene are SQVTM and ANQGSEA. The CDR3 totals 14 residues. V was shortened by 7 bases and J by 4 bases, with 19 bases between the two germline ends. The CDR3 sequence is CSATPGLTLYGYTF. The CDR3 DNA reads TGCAGCGCCACTCCGGGACTGACCCTCTATGGCTACACCTTC.